This record concerns one T cell receptor beta chain sequence. The record originates from a study of control samples from healthy donors and cancer patients. Clones were read by immunoSEQ multiplex PCR, and TCRdb kept only the in-frame ones, dropping some. The sample has under 200,000 clones, 95% to 96% seen once. The CDR3 covers 18 residues. J lost 7 bases, V lost 6 bases, and 17 bases had no gene match. Per the germline V gene, CDR1 is MDHEN and CDR2 is SYDVKM. The sample consisted of blood. The sequence came from a woman aged 25 to 45 in good health. The J gene is TRBJ1-6, the V gene TRBV28, with 8 bases identical to TRBD1. CDR3 protein: CASRRQGATGGLNSPLHF. The CDR3 nucleotides read TGTGCCAGCAGACGTCAGGGGGCCACCGGAGGCTTGAATTCACCCCTCCACTTT. Full variable domain (rest looked up from reference TRBV28 and TRBJ1-6): DVKVTQSSRYLVKRTGEKVFLECVQDMDHENMFWYRQDPGLGLRLIYFSYDVKMKEKGDIPEGYSVSREKKERFSLILESASTNQTSMYLCASRRQGATGGLNSPLHFGNGTRLTVT.